This TCR beta chain was identified during a study of blood T cell repertoires in COVID-19. Looking at the study overall: Samples representing acute and convalescent COVID-19 were sourced from the United States, Italy and Spain. T cells, B-cell-depleted T cells, or PBMCs supplied cDNA or gDNA.

This CDR3 spans 15 amino acids. CDR1 is LNHDA and CDR2 is SQIVND in the germline V gene (reference sequence). V gave up 8 bases and J gave up 0 bases, with 14 bases separating them. As handled by the study authors: It was from reference gene primer amplification that nucleated cell counts were estimated. Sequencing used immunoSEQ multiplex PCR; TCRdb keeps in-frame clones, though not all of them. D and trimming come from the DNA, and the V and J calls and clone size come from that table. This table has 120,000 or so clones, around nine tenths appearing once. This TCR was recovered from a woman aged 45-65 years with acute or convalescent COVID-19. The V call is TRBV19, the J call TRBJ2-1; possibly TRBD2 for D (5 bases). What was sequenced was peripheral blood. This chain's CDR3 is CASGSGVSSYNEQFF. The CDR3 coding sequence is TGTGCCAGTGGGAGCGGCGTGAGCTCCTACAATGAGCAGTTCTTC.